Included here is one T cell receptor beta chain sequence, with context. In terms of age and location, participants ranged from roughly 18 to 95 years and lived in about two dozen US areas. Two negative PCRs, clearance, or symptom resolution were required of recovered Cohort 3 donors. TCRdb keeps only in-frame clones here, not all; method: immunoSEQ multiplex PCR. The table lists 150,000 to 250,000 clones, approximately 86% of them singletons, with around 2% in the top ten. These data come from a study of blood T cell repertoires in COVID-19. Sequenced material: PBMCs or T cells enriched from blood (not recorded which). The sequence derives from a woman in her thirties who had recovered from COVID-19.

The CDR3 region has the DNA TGCAGCGCCGGGAGGGGGGATTTTGTCTATGGCTACACCTTC. It codes for CSAGRGDFVYGYTF. V usage is TRBV29-1 and J usage is TRBJ1-2; weak D call: TRBD1 (6 bases). CDR1 SQVTM and CDR2 ANQGSEA come from the germline V gene. The length of the CDR3 is 14 residues. Trimming left V 7 bases short and J 4 bases short, with 19 bases between. Based on the CDR3 plus reference TRBV29-1 and TRBJ1-2, the full variable domain is SAVISQKPSRDICQRGTSLTIQCQVDSQVTMMFWYRQQPGQSLTLIATANQGSEATYESGFVIDKFPISRPNLTFSTLTVSNMSPEDSSIYLCSAGRGDFVYGYTFGSGTRLTVV.